What follows are 11 T cell receptor beta chains derived from one specimen sequenced in a study of shared clonotypes between healthy human individuals. The repertoire was sequenced with immunoSEQ multiplex PCR; TCRdb's copy has only in-frame clones and lacks some. The data hold approximately 840,000 clones, with around 96% observed a single time. Selected positively for CCR7 and CD45RO-negative, naive CD8 cells excluded terminally differentiated effector memory CD45RA+ cells. The material sequenced was naive CD8+ T cells sorted from blood. The source is a man aged 25-45 years in good health.

The CDR3 loop reads CATLRRGRRNQPQHF. The CDR3 nucleotides read TGTGCCACCCTGCGACGGGGGCGACGCAATCAGCCCCAGCATTTT. V usage is TRBV28 and J usage is TRBJ1-5, with D perhaps matching TRBD1 (6 bases). Germline V gene data show CDR1 as MDHEN and CDR2 as SYDVKM. The CDR3 is 15 residues long. The germline V and J ends were trimmed by 10 bases and 2 bases, with 18 bases remaining between them.

The V call is TRBV6-1, the J call TRBJ2-3; 8 positions agree with TRBD2. There are 15 residues in the CDR3. V lost 3 bases and J lost 2; bases outside the gene matches: 4. The germline V gene has CDR1 MNHNS and CDR2 SASEGT. The CDR3 sequence: CASSEVAGNTDTQYF. The CDR3 DNA sequence: TGTGCCAGCAGTGAGGTAGCGGGAAACACAGATACGCAGTATTTT.

The chain carries TRBV25-1 and TRBJ1-1; 9 bases are shared with TRBD1. CDR1 is MGHDK and CDR2 is SYGVNS in the germline V gene. V dropped 5 bases and J dropped 3; count of bases not matched to a gene: 13. CDR3 length equals 17 residues. The CDR3 is CASSSDRGMVGDTEAFF. In nucleotides, the CDR3 is TGTGCCAGCAGTAGTGACAGGGGGATGGTTGGGGACACTGAAGCTTTCTTT.

V usage is TRBV28 and J usage is TRBJ2-7; D is possibly TRBD2 (5 bases). Germline V gene data show CDR1 as MDHEN and CDR2 as SYDVKM. This CDR3 has 13 residues. V was clipped by 10 bases and J by 1 base, with 14 bases between them. The CDR3 region has the DNA TGTGCCACCCTTGGGTCGGGGTCCTACGAGCAGTACTTC. This sequence encodes CATLGSGSYEQYF.

This chain links TRBV29-1 with TRBJ2-7; D call uncertain. Per germline, CDR1 SQVTM and CDR2 ANQGSEA. The CDR3 consists of 14 residues. Trimming pared 5 bases from V and 4 bases from J, leaving 18 bases between. The CDR3 DNA is TGCAGCGTTCTCGTGAGAGACTCAAATTACGAGCAGTACTTC. Translated: CSVLVRDSNYEQYF.

The chain joins TRBV15 to TRBJ2-3; the D gene could be TRBD1 or TRBD2 (5 bases each). The germline CDR1 and CDR2 sequences are LNHNV and YYDKDF (reference sequence). Between the trimmed V and J ends, which lost 3 bases and 2 bases, there was a span of 12 bases. This CDR3 has 15 amino acids. CDR3 in amino acids: CATSSRDPVTDTQYF. The CDR3 coding sequence is TGTGCCACCAGCAGTCGGGACCCCGTCACAGATACGCAGTATTTT.

The gene calls are TRBV6-1 and TRBJ2-1; the match to TRBD1 covers 9 bases. The CDR3 is made up of 15 amino acids. Germline V gene data show CDR1 as MNHNS and CDR2 as SASEGT. Trimming took 6 bases from V and 3 from J; bases not matched to a gene: 6. The CDR3 nucleotides read TGTGCCAGCAGCTATGGGGACAGGGTCTACAATGAGCAGTTCTTC. Its translation is CASSYGDRVYNEQFF.

This chain uses TRBV7-8 with TRBJ2-3; D unresolved. V was cut by 7 bases and J by 2 bases, with 10 bases left in between. This CDR3 region has 13 residues. CDR1 and CDR2 from the germline V gene are SGHVS and FQNEAQ. CDR3 loop: CASTPRDTDTQYF. CDR3 DNA sequence: TGTGCCAGCACCCCCCGAGACACAGATACGCAGTATTTT.

The V gene is TRBV27, the J gene TRBJ1-2, with D uncertain. CDR3 length equals 15 residues. Germline loops: CDR1 MNHEY, CDR2 SMNVEV (reference sequence). Between the trimmed V and J ends, which lost 5 bases and 4 bases, there was a span of 17 bases. CDR3 in DNA: TGTGCCAGCAGTCTAACCAACCGCCAGGTCTATGGCTACACCTTC. It specifies CASSLTNRQVYGYTF.

J is TRBJ2-1 and V is TRBV29-1; 10 bases are shared with TRBD2. The junction had 1 base not matched to a gene; V was cut back by 0 bases and J by 2 bases. The CDR3 is made up of 15 amino acids. CDR1 and CDR2 from the germline V gene are SQVTM and ANQGSEA. CDR3 amino acids: CSVEDTSGAYNEQFF. CDR3 bases: TGCAGCGTTGAAGACACTAGCGGGGCCTACAATGAGCAGTTCTTC.

This clone was seen only once. This specimen includes other DNA sequences encoding the same CDR3. V gene TRBV9 combines with J gene TRBJ2-7; D possibly corresponds to TRBD2 (5 bases). The CDR3 consists of 13 residues. V lost 0 bases and J 2 bases, leaving 6 bases between the germline ends. Germline loops: CDR1 SGDLS, CDR2 YYNGEE. DNA of the CDR3: TGTGCCAGCAGCGTAGCCGGGGCCTACGAGCAGTACTTC. This translates into CASSVAGAYEQYF. Full variable domain (rest looked up from reference TRBV9 and TRBJ2-7): DSGVTQTPKHLITATGQRVTLRCSPRSGDLSVYWYQQSLDQGLQFLIQYYNGEERAKGNILERFSAQQFPDLHSELNLSSLELGDSALYFCASSVAGAYEQYFGPGTRLTVT.